This T cell receptor (beta chain) was documented in a study of T cells in Graves' hyperthyroidism and ophthalmopathy. Study as a whole: Peripheral blood was obtained at initial diagnosis, preceding any treatment.

The CDR3 sequence is 15 residues long. V lost 0 bases and J 5 bases, leaving 14 bases between the germline ends. CDR1 and CDR2 (germline): SGHRS, YFSETQ. This clonotype has a count of ten or more. The antigen is undetermined. Whole-study findings and limits: Most thyroid-expanded clonotypes above 0.001 were also found in blood.

TCR beta CDR3 regions were amplified from RNA transcripts. Initially, a first-round RT-PCR of the TCR CDR3 employed the HTBI primer set. TCRdb itself ran the multiplex PCR reads through MiXCR, one entry per CDR3 protein. Altogether approximately 510,000 distinct CDR3 sequences are present, less than 25% being singletons, with the ten largest covering about 26%. The chain has TRBV5-1 and TRBJ1-1, with D uncertain. This receptor was obtained from a man younger than 35 with Graves' hyperthyroidism. Input material: blood. CDR3 region: CASSLGWGAETEAFF. In DNA form, the CDR3 reads TGCGCCAGCAGCTTGGGATGGGGAGCGGAGACTGAAGCTTTCTTT.